This TCR beta chain was sequenced in a study of blood T cell repertoires in COVID-19. Germline values: CDR1 KGHSH, CDR2 LQKENI. This CDR3 has 14 amino acids. J gave up 8 bases and V 5 bases, and 7 bases lay outside the gene matches. Libraries were prepared by immunoSEQ multiplex PCR; TCRdb keeps only in-frame clonotypes and omits some of them. The profile shows just over 150,000 clones, 80% to 90% of them singletons. The chain is built from TRBV18 and TRBJ1-4; TRBD1 aligns across 8 bases. The receptor's source is a woman aged 45-59 years with acute or convalescent COVID-19. The sequenced sample was peripheral blood. The CDR3 DNA sequence: TGTGCCAGCTCAGCCGGGACAGGACCAGAAAAACTGTTTTTT. Amino acids: CASSAGTGPEKLFF.